The clone carrying this T cell receptor (beta chain) has only one observation. The antigen is undetermined. 60 Vbeta and 13 Jbeta primers were used in PCR. The table came from immunoSEQ multiplex PCR; TCRdb's copy has only in-frame clones and leaves some out. Here the sample spans 150,000 to 200,000 clones, 82% being singletons. The source of the sample is a study of cytomegalovirus exposure and HLA in healthy donors. Notes on the study in general: According to a later analysis, donors in an Asian-associated ancestry cluster reportedly had fewer N-insertions than the approximately 730-donor mean. The authors listed some 160 TCR beta chains as cytomegalovirus-associated.

The germline V gene encodes CDR1 SGHTA and CDR2 FQGNSA. This CDR3 spans 17 amino acids. After removal of 6 bases from V and 0 bases from J, the junction contained 9 bases not matched to a gene. This receptor was obtained from a girl between 5 and 17 years old in good health and CMV-seropositive. Sequencing was performed on PBMCs. The rearrangement joins TRBV7-2 to TRBJ1-1; 11 bases are a match to TRBD1. The CDR3 sequence is CASSLPRDRGLNTEAFF. The DNA of the CDR3 is TGTGCCAGCAGTTTACCCCGGGACAGGGGGTTGAACACTGAAGCTTTCTTT.